What follows are 19 T cell receptor beta chains derived from one specimen sequenced in a study of human T cells and chemical hapten exposure. MiXCR, applied by TCRdb to the RACE reads, yields one record per CDR3 protein. The sample has about 46,000 distinct CDR3 sequences, about 9% seen once; the top ten hold 11% to 15%. Time point noted: pre-sensitization, week 0. Treatment given: therapeutic diphenylcyclopropenone sensitization with weekly scalp DPC. The sequencing used whole blood, collected in connection with sensitization to the hapten diphenylcyclopropenone (DPC). Receptor source: a middle-aged woman with alopecia areata. Some clones in this sample may be carry-over from other donors' samples.

The J gene is TRBJ2-7, the V gene TRBV5-4; TRBD1 matches 8 bases. With V trimmed by 3 bases and J by 3 bases, 5 bases remained unmatched. CDR1 SGHNT and CDR2 YYREEE come from the germline V gene (reference sequence). The CDR3 is 14 amino acids. CDR3 loop: CASSSGQAFYEQYF. DNA for the CDR3: TGTGCCAGCAGCTCGGGACAGGCCTTCTACGAGCAGTACTTC. Full variable domain (remainder filled in from reference TRBV5-4 and TRBJ2-7): ETGVTQSPTHLIKTRGQQVTLRCSSQSGHNTVSWYQQALGQGPQFIFQYYREEENGRGNFPPRFSGLQFPNYSSELNVNALELDDSALYLCASSSGQAFYEQYFGPGTRLTVT.

In this sample, this clonotype turned up many times. The V call is TRBV7-9, the J call TRBJ2-2, with 9 bases fitting TRBD1. The CDR3 runs to 15 residues. After removal of 4 bases from V and 3 bases from J, the junction contained 3 bases not matched to a gene. Germline CDR1 is SEHNR and CDR2 is FQNEAQ (reference sequence). In DNA form, the CDR3 reads TGTGCCAGCAGCTCGAACAGGGGGCACACCGGGGAGCTGTTTTTT. Translation gives CASSSNRGHTGELFF.

This clonotype was seen ten or more times. The chain is built from TRBV7-3 and TRBJ2-6; D is unclear. V was clipped by 5 bases and J by 1 base, with 9 bases between them. The CDR3 extends over 15 amino acids. Looked up from germline, CDR1 is SGHTA and CDR2 is FQGTGA. CDR3 amino acids: CASSPQSSGANVLTF. In DNA form, the CDR3 reads TGTGCCAGCAGCCCGCAAAGTTCTGGGGCCAACGTCCTGACTTTC.

This clonotype occurred many times. The gene calls are TRBV12-5 and TRBJ1-1; D gene uncertain. V was pared by 1 base and J by 3 bases, with 6 bases between. This CDR3 has 13 amino acids. Per germline, CDR1 LGHNT and CDR2 FRNRAP. The CDR3 region is CASGLEPYTEAFF. The CDR3 DNA follows: TGTGCTAGTGGTTTGGAACCGTACACTGAAGCTTTCTTT.

This clonotype has at least ten counts. The chain links TRBV28 to TRBJ1-2; unclear D gene. V was cut by 7 bases and J by 5 bases, with 20 bases left in between. Germline CDR1 MDHEN, CDR2 SYDVKM. The length of the CDR3 is 15 residues. DNA for the CDR3: TGTGCCAGCAATAACCTAGAGAAGGACTGGTATGGCTACACCTTC. Translated, it gives CASNNLEKDWYGYTF.

This clonotype was recorded many times. J is TRBJ1-1 and V is TRBV7-3; D gene uncertain. Germline V lookup: CDR1 SGHTA, CDR2 FQGTGA. The CDR3 totals 16 residues. Trimming shortened V by 2 bases and J by 7 bases, and 20 bases separated the two germline ends. The CDR3 sequence is CASSLGSIRVGGEAFF. CDR3 DNA: TGTGCCAGCAGCTTAGGCTCTATTCGGGTGGGAGGTGAAGCTTTCTTT.

The sample holds many counts of this clonotype. The chain recombines TRBV4-1 with TRBJ1-2, with D possibly matching TRBD1 (6 bases). The CDR3 runs 16 residues. The germline CDR1 and CDR2 sequences are MGHRA and YSYEKL. With 1 base removed from V and 8 bases from J, the gap between germline ends came to 20 bases. The CDR3 DNA reads TGCGCCAGCAGCCAAGGAACCAAGAGGGCAGGGGAGGGCTACACCTTC. Residues: CASSQGTKRAGEGYTF.

This clonotype was observed at least ten times. In DNA, the CDR3 is TGTGCCAGCAGCCAAGATGCCAGTAGCGCAGATACGCAGTATTTT. Amino acids: CASSQDASSADTQYF. The chain employs TRBV3-1 and TRBJ2-3, with D possibly matching TRBD2 (5 bases). Germline CDR1 and CDR2: LGHDT and YNNKEL (reference sequence). The CDR3 totals 15 residues. V was shortened by 0 bases and J by 4 bases, with 11 bases between the two germline ends.

The chain recombines TRBV7-6 with TRBJ2-3, with a possible D match to TRBD2 (6 bases). The CDR3 has 14 residues. Germline V lookup: CDR1 SGHVS, CDR2 FNYEAQ. Trimming took 2 bases from V and 6 from J, leaving 12 bases between them. The CDR3 here is CASSLYGGADTQYF. CDR3 in DNA: TGTGCCAGCAGCTTATACGGCGGGGCGGATACGCAGTATTTT.

The table lists this clonotype with many counts. V gene TRBV6-2 or TRBV6-3 combines with J gene TRBJ1-4, with TRBD1 as a possible D gene (5 bases). Germline lookup yields CDR1 MNHEY and CDR2 SVGEGT. This CDR3 comprises 15 residues. The V end was cut by 5 bases, the J end by 7 bases, with 17 bases between. The CDR3 nucleotides read TGTGCCAGCAGTGCCACAGGAGGTTCTGGTGAAAAACTGTTTTTT. It translates to CASSATGGSGEKLFF.

This sequence joins TRBV20-1 and TRBJ2-3; 9 positions agree with TRBD2. The germline V gene encodes CDR1 DFQATT and CDR2 SNEGSKA (reference sequence). CDR3 size: 16 residues. J was trimmed by 2 bases and V by 8 bases; bases with no gene match: 14. The DNA of the CDR3 is TGCAGTCTTCGACCGGGGCTAGCGGGGCTCACAGATACGCAGTATTTT. Residues: CSLRPGLAGLTDTQYF.

This clonotype was seen at least ten times. The chain is built from TRBV27 and TRBJ2-1; D not certain. V lost 1 base and J 6 bases, leaving 10 bases between the germline ends. CDR3 length: 14 amino acids. From germline, CDR1 is MNHEY and CDR2 SMNVEV (reference sequence). The CDR3 reads CASSLYGVGNEQFF. CDR3 bases: TGTGCCAGCAGTTTATATGGGGTGGGCAATGAGCAGTTCTTC.

This clonotype was seen many times. This rearrangement joins TRBV6-1 to TRBJ2-3; 8 positions agree with TRBD1. Trimming cost V 8 bases and J 1 base; bases outside gene matches: 11. Germline-derived CDR1 and CDR2 are MNHNS and SASEGT. The CDR3 covers 16 residues. The CDR3 here is CASGGPPGQGTDTQYF. The CDR3 coding sequence is TGTGCCAGCGGGGGGCCTCCGGGACAGGGCACAGATACGCAGTATTTT.

This clonotype occurred many times. V usage is TRBV9 and J usage is TRBJ1-6; D not certain. Germline V gene lookup returns CDR1 SGDLS and CDR2 YYNGEE. Between the trimmed V and J ends, which lost 0 bases and 7 bases, there was a span of 8 bases. The CDR3 is made up of 14 amino acids. The CDR3 here is CASSVEQKNSPLHF. The CDR3 DNA sequence: TGTGCCAGCAGCGTAGAACAGAAGAATTCACCCCTCCACTTT.

The CDR3 here is CSAKKRGITDTQYF. The CDR3 nucleotides are TGCAGTGCTAAAAAGCGGGGGATCACAGATACGCAGTATTTT. This rearrangement joins TRBV20-1 to TRBJ2-3; 8 bases line up with TRBD2. CDR1 and CDR2 from the germline V gene are DFQATT and SNEGSKA (reference sequence). The CDR3 length is 14 residues. Germline trimming cut 4 bases from V and 2 bases from J; bases unmatched to any gene: 5.

The genes are TRBV3-1 and TRBJ1-3, with 7 bases that match TRBD1. V was pared by 4 bases and J by 10 bases, with 4 bases of the junction left unmatched. Germline loops: CDR1 LGHDT, CDR2 YNNKEL (reference sequence). The CDR3 length is 12 residues. The CDR3 DNA reads TGTGCCAGCAGCCTTTTGACAGGGACCATATATTTT. Translation gives CASSLLTGTIYF.

This clonotype was seen a handful of times. This chain links TRBV4-1 with TRBJ2-7; D unresolved. This CDR3 is 15 amino acids long. V was trimmed by 4 bases and J by 0 bases, leaving 13 bases between them. CDR1 is MGHRA, CDR2 YSYEKL, per germline. CDR3 in DNA: TGCGCCAGCAGCCGCCAACTCGGTAGCTCCTACGAGCAGTACTTC. Its translation: CASSRQLGSSYEQYF.

This clonotype was picked up many times. The rearrangement joins TRBV7-9 to TRBJ2-3; TRBD1 aligns across 7 bases. The CDR3 spans 15 residues. With V trimmed by 5 bases and J by 2 bases, 7 bases remained unmatched. Germline V gene data show CDR1 as SEHNR and CDR2 as FQNEAQ (reference sequence). CDR3 region: CASSRDRVDTDTQYF. CDR3 bases: TGTGCCAGCAGCAGAGACAGGGTCGACACAGATACGCAGTATTTT. Full variable domain (rest looked up from reference TRBV7-9 and TRBJ2-3): DTGVSQNPRHKITKRGQNVTFRCDPISEHNRLYWYRQTLGQGPEFLTYFQNEAQLEKSRLLSDRFSAERPKGSFSTLEIQRTEQGDSAMYLCASSRDRVDTDTQYFGPGTRLTVL.

This sequence joins TRBV5-1 and TRBJ2-5; 8 nucleotides align to TRBD1. Looked up from germline, CDR1 is SGHRS and CDR2 is YFSETQ. J lost 1 base, V lost 5 bases, and 4 bases had no gene match. The CDR3 has 14 residues. The CDR3 here is CASRPTGGQETQYF. The CDR3 DNA reads TGCGCCAGCAGACCTACAGGGGGCCAAGAGACCCAGTACTTC.